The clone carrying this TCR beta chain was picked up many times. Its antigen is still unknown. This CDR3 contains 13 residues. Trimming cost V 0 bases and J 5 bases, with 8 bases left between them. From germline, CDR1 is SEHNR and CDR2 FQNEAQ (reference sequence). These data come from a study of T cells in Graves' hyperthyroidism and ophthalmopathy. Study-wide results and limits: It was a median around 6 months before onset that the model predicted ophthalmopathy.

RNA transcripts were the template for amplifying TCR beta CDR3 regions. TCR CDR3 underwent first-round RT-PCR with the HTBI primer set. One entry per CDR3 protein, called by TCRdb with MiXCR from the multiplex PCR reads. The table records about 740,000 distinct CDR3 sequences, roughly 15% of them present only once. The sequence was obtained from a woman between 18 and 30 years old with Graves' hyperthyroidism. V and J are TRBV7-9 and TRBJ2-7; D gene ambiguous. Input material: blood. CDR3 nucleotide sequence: TGTGCCAGCAGCTTAGCGCTAATGGACGAGCAGTACTTC. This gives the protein CASSLALMDEQYF.